This entry describes one T cell receptor (beta chain). The identical CDR3 is also encoded by other nucleotide sequences in the sample. The naive CD8 subset, CD45RO-negative cells positively selected for CCR7, excluded terminally differentiated effector memory CD45RA+ cells. The protocol was immunoSEQ multiplex PCR, while the TCRdb copy is restricted to in-frame clones and leaves out a portion. Among about 2.1 million clones listed, 85% to 95% were seen once. These data belong to a study of shared clonotypes between healthy human individuals. Study-wide background: The donor group consisted of two women and three men, aged 18 to 49.

Material for sequencing was naive CD8+ T cells from PBMCs. The sequence was obtained from a man between 18 and 29 years old in good health. Some clones in this sample may be carry-over from other donors' samples.

Here the CDR3 DNA reads TGCAGCGCCCCGGACCCGAACACTGAAGCTTTCTTT. It specifies CSAPDPNTEAFF. V gene TRBV29-1 combines with J gene TRBJ1-1; no clear D gene. V lost 7 bases and J lost 1, with 10 bases in between. The CDR3 is 12 amino acids. Germline-derived CDR1 and CDR2 are SQVTM and ANQGSEA.